A selection of T cell receptor beta chains follows, all from one sample in a study of T cells in localized non-small cell lung cancer. Sequenced by immunoSEQ multiplex PCR; TCRdb stores in-frame clones only, minus some. The sample has some 80,000 clones, about four fifths seen once. The input for sequencing was peripheral blood, taken before any cancer treatment. These receptors were taken from a man aged 40 to 75 with stage I lung adenocarcinoma. CDR3s include the opening cysteine and the closing phenylalanine or tryptophan. The D gene is left open where the match is weak. Not all rows give a size; the values are once, few, many and, for expanded clones, a class.

TRBJ2-7,TRBV5-6,-,-,TGTGCCAGCAGCTTGGTCGGGTACGAGCAGTACTTC,CASSLVGYEQYF
TRBJ2-7,TRBV27,-,-,TGTGCCAGCAGTTTATCGGCGGGCCAGCCGAGCTCCTACGAGCAGTACTTC,CASSLSAGQPSSYEQYF
TRBJ2-3,TRBV19,-,-,TGTGCCAGTAGTCCCCGGAAGGAGGGAGATACGCAGTATTTT,CASSPRKEGDTQYF
TRBJ2-6,TRBV19,-,few,TGTGCCAGTAGTATCGTCAGAGGGAGTGGGGCCAACGTCCTGACTTTC,CASSIVRGSGANVLTF
TRBJ1-3,TRBV30,TRBD1,-,TGTGCCTGGACAGGGACAGGTACCATATATTTT,CAWTGTGTIYF
TRBJ1-6,TRBV7-9,-,-,TGTGCCAGCAGCTCGGGACAAGCTAATTCACCCCTCCACTTT,CASSSGQANSPLHF
TRBJ2-7,TRBV30,-,-,TGTGCCTGGAGTGTTCAGCTTTCCTACGAGCAGTACTTC,CAWSVQLSYEQYF
TRBJ2-5,TRBV5-4,-,-,TGTGCCAGCAGCGAACAGGGAATCGGGACCCAGTACTTC,CASSEQGIGTQYF
TRBJ1-2,TRBV7-2,-,few,TGTGCCAGCAGCTTGTCCGCTGTGGGCAAGGGTGGCTACACCTTC,CASSLSAVGKGGYTF
TRBJ2-2,TRBV27,-,-,TGTGCCAGCAGGGTGCTGACGGGGACCGGGGAGCTGTTTTTT,CASRVLTGTGELFF
TRBJ1-5,TRBV18,-,once,TGTGCCAGCTCACCAACCAGTCAGGGTCAGCCCCAGCATTTT,CASSPTSQGQPQHF
TRBJ2-1,TRBV6-5,TRBD1,few,TGTGCCAGCCGTATCTCGACAGGGATCAATGAGCAGTTCTTC,CASRISTGINEQFF
TRBJ2-3,TRBV5-1,-,once,TGCGCCAGCAAATTAGCGGAAAACACAGATACGCAGTATTTT,CASKLAENTDTQYF
TRBJ2-5,TRBV7-9,-,-,TGTGCCAGCAGCCCCGAAGGAGGGTCGGTGGGAGAGACCCAGTACTTC,CASSPEGGSVGETQYF
TRBJ2-1,TRBV29-1,-,-,TGCAGCGGAGCTCCGAGCTCCTACAATGAGCAGTTCTTC,CSGAPSSYNEQFF
TRBJ2-3,TRBV6-1,-,-,TGTGCCAGCAGTGTAGAACAGCCCAGCGCGAGCACAGATACGCAGTATTTT,CASSVEQPSASTDTQYF
TRBJ2-1,TRBV11-3,-,-,TGTGCCAGCAGCTCACCGCTGGGGCAGCGCAATGAGCAGTTCTTC,CASSSPLGQRNEQFF
TRBJ2-3,TRBV9,-,once,TGTGCCAGCAGCGTCCGTGGTGGCACAGATACGCAGTATTTT,CASSVRGGTDTQYF
TRBJ2-2,TRBV7-3,TRBD1,-,TGTGCCAGCAGCTTAGGCCCGACAGGGATCCACACCGGGGAGCTGTTTTTT,CASSLGPTGIHTGELFF
TRBJ1-6,TRBV7-9,-,-,TGTGCCAGCAGCTATGGGAGGGAGGCTACTGATTCACCCCTCCACTTT,CASSYGREATDSPLHF
TRBJ1-5,TRBV6-1,-,-,TGTGCCAGCAGTGACGGGCAGCCCCAGCATTTT,CASSDGQPQHF
TRBJ1-3,TRBV2,-,-,TGTGCCAGCAGTGAAGTTCAGATTCTGGGCGGAAACACCATATATTTT,CASSEVQILGGNTIYF
TRBJ1-5,TRBV18,TRBD1,-,TGTGCCAGCTCGCGATCCGGGACAGGGGGAAAAGTGGAACAGCCCCAGCATTTT,CASSRSGTGGKVEQPQHF
TRBJ1-2,TRBV19,-,-,TGTGCCAGTAGTATTGTCGGGGACCGAAACTATGGCTACACCTTC,CASSIVGDRNYGYTF
TRBJ2-1,TRBV5-6,-,once,TGTGCCAGCAGCTCTTCTGTCGGGAATGAGCAGTTCTTC,CASSSSVGNEQFF
TRBJ2-6,TRBV7-3,-,-,TGTGCCAGCAGCTTAAATTCTGGGGCCAACGTCCTGACTTTC,CASSLNSGANVLTF
TRBJ2-2,TRBV18,-,few,TGTGCCAGCTCACCGCCCCTATTTGGGGAGCTGTTTTTT,CASSPPLFGELFF
TRBJ2-1,TRBV5-4,TRBD2,once,TGTGCCAGCAGCACAAGGACTAGCGGGACGCCCTACAATGAGCAGTTCTTC,CASSTRTSGTPYNEQFF
TRBJ1-5,TRBV15,TRBD1,-,TGTGCCACCCCGGAGAGGGGGACAGGGGACAGATATAGCAATCAGCCCCAGCATTTT,CATPERGTGDRYSNQPQHF
TRBJ2-5,TRBV9,-,-,TGTGCCAGCAGCGTAGTAGGTAGCGGACAAGAGACCCAGTACTTC,CASSVVGSGQETQYF
TRBJ2-7,TRBV19,TRBD2,-,TGTGCCAGTAGTATCGGCGGGAGGGGAGTCTACGAGCAGTACTTC,CASSIGGRGVYEQYF
TRBJ2-2,TRBV21-1,-,medium-sized,TGTGCCAGCAGCAAAGGGACAGGGGGCACCGGGGAGCTGTTTTTT,CASSKGTGGTGELFF
TRBJ1-5,TRBV18,TRBD1,-,TGTGCCAGCTCACCATACGGGACAGGGAATCAGCCCCAGCATTTT,CASSPYGTGNQPQHF
TRBJ2-1,TRBV18,-,-,TGTGCCAGCTCAGCCCGATGGGCGGATGAGCAGTTCTTC,CASSARWADEQFF
TRBJ2-1,TRBV30,TRBD2,-,TGTGCCTGGAGTGCCCGAGGGACTAGCGGGAGATGGTACAAGTTCTTC,CAWSARGTSGRWYKFF
TRBJ2-5,TRBV7-9,-,-,TGTGCCAGCGGAGACAGAGAAGAGACCCAGTACTTC,CASGDREETQYF
TRBJ2-5,TRBV10-3,-,-,TGTGCCACCGGATCCAACCAAGAGACCCAGTACTTC,CATGSNQETQYF
TRBJ1-2,TRBV27,-,-,TGTGCCAGCAGTTTACGGGGGCAAGGGGAGAGGAGAGGCTACACCTTC,CASSLRGQGERRGYTF
TRBJ1-5,TRBV7-9,TRBD1,-,TGTGCCAGCAGCTGGCAGGGGGGCAATCAGCCCCAGCATTTT,CASSWQGGNQPQHF
TRBJ1-1,TRBV5-1,-,-,TGCGCCAGCGCGATGTTTCAAGGACGGATGAACACTGAAGCTTTCTTT,CASAMFQGRMNTEAFF